The rows below give T cell receptor beta chains drawn from one sample of a study of blood T cell repertoires in COVID-19. The assay was immunoSEQ multiplex PCR, and TCRdb's table has in-frame clones only and misses some. The table has some 110,000 clones, 75% to 90% seen once. Material: peripheral blood. Source of these receptors: a man aged 65 to 85 with acute or convalescent COVID-19. The CDR3 runs from the conserved cysteine through the conserved F or W. The order of the fields is D gene, V gene, clone size, J gene, CDR3 protein, CDR3 DNA. The D gene is left open where the match is weak. Rows may omit the clone size; those that give it use once, few, many or a size class.

>TRBD1|TRBV5-1|once|TRBJ1-4
CASSGSTGGREKLFF
TGCGCCAGCAGCGGATCAACAGGGGGGAGAGAAAAACTGTTTTTT
>TRBD2|TRBV19|NA|TRBJ2-1
CASSITLAGPYNEQFF
TGTGCCAGTAGTATTACCCTAGCGGGTCCCTACAATGAGCAGTTCTTC
>NA|TRBV6-6|NA|TRBJ2-3
CASTRVTDTQYF
TGTGCCAGCACCAGGGTGACAGATACGCAGTATTTT
>NA|TRBV30|NA|TRBJ2-7
CAWSWGDAYEQYF
TGTGCCTGGAGTTGGGGGGACGCCTACGAGCAGTACTTC
>TRBD1|TRBV27|NA|TRBJ2-3
CASSLISVRGQTDTQYF
TGTGCCAGCAGTTTAATTAGCGTCAGGGGGCAGACAGATACGCAGTATTTT
>NA|TRBV5-1|NA|TRBJ2-2
CASSLGIAVDTGELFF
TGCGCCAGCAGTCTCGGGATAGCCGTGGACACCGGGGAGCTGTTTTTT
>TRBD2|TRBV28|NA|TRBJ2-1
CASSPPQGSGRQFF
TGTGCCAGCAGCCCCCCACAGGGTAGCGGGAGGCAGTTCTTC
>TRBD1|TRBV28|NA|TRBJ2-5
CASSWTGGGETQYF
TGTGCCAGCAGTTGGACAGGGGGAGGGGAGACCCAGTACTTC
>NA|TRBV10-3|NA|TRBJ2-7
CAISGSAGASYEQYF
TGTGCCATCAGTGGGTCGGCAGGGGCGAGCTACGAGCAGTACTTC
>TRBD1|TRBV7-6|NA|TRBJ2-7
CASSLEQGHAYEQYF
TGTGCCAGCAGCTTAGAACAGGGGCACGCCTACGAGCAGTACTTC
>NA|TRBV7-9|NA|TRBJ1-1
CASSLSSVMNTEAFF
TGTGCCAGCAGCTTGTCCAGCGTGATGAACACTGAAGCTTTCTTT
>NA|TRBV27|NA|TRBJ1-1
CASSPIRGRVAGEAFF
TGTGCCAGCAGTCCCATAAGGGGCCGGGTGGCCGGAGAAGCTTTCTTT
>TRBD1|TRBV30|NA|TRBJ1-5
CAWRGTGVQPQHF
TGTGCCTGGAGAGGGACAGGGGTTCAGCCCCAGCATTTT
>NA|TRBV5-1|NA|TRBJ1-2
CASSGIGRAYGYTF
TGCGCCAGCAGCGGAATTGGGAGAGCCTATGGCTACACCTTC
>TRBD2|TRBV9|NA|TRBJ2-1
CASSVGLAGAYSYNEQFF
TGTGCCAGCAGCGTAGGGCTAGCGGGGGCCTACTCCTACAATGAGCAGTTCTTC
>NA|TRBV30|NA|TRBJ2-7
CAWGRGTLSYEQYF
TGTGCCTGGGGAAGGGGGACATTATCCTACGAGCAGTACTTC